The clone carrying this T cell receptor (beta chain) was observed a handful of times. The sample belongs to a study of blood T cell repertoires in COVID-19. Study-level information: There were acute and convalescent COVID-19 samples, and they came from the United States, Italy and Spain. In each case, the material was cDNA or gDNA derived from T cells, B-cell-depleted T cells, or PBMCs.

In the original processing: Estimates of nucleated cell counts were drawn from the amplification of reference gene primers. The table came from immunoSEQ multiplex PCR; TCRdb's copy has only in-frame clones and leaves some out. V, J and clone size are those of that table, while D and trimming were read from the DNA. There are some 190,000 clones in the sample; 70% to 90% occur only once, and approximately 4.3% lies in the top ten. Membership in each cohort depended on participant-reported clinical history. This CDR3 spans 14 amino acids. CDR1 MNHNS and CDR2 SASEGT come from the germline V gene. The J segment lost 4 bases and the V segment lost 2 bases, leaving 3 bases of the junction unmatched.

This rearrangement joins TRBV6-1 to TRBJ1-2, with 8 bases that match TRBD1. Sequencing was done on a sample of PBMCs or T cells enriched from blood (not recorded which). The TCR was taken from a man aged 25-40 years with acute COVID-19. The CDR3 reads CASSEPTGGYGYTF. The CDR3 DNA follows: TGTGCCAGCAGTGAACCCACAGGGGGCTATGGCTACACCTTC.